The T cell receptor beta chain described here comes from a study of STAT5B mutations in CD4+ large granular lymphocyte leukemia. Study-wide findings and caveats: Data were not HLA-matched across samples.

Per germline, CDR1 SGHNT and CDR2 YYREEE (reference sequence). Trimming removed 1 base at V and 7 bases at J, with 12 bases between. There are 14 residues in the CDR3. The table came from immunoSEQ multiplex PCR; TCRdb's copy has only in-frame clones and leaves some out. The profile shows approximately 19,000 clones, roughly three quarters of them singletons. As regards this clone: Its antigen is as yet unknown.

V is TRBV5-4 and J is TRBJ1-5, with unresolved D. Source material: CD4+ T cells from blood buffy coats. This clonotype was obtained from a human donor in good health. The CDR3 loop is CASSLSPGGQPQHF. The CDR3 region has the DNA TGTGCCAGCAGCTTGAGCCCCGGTGGCCAGCCCCAGCATTTT.